The entry below describes one TCR beta chain. Over several immunoSEQ plates, each subset's genomic DNA was distributed in even portions. Replicate PCRs were loaded with around 0.3 ug DNA from unsorted PBMC, some 33,000 T cell genomes. Sequencing was performed on unsorted PBMC DNA using ten immunoSEQ deep assay plates. Authors' data handling: ImmunoSEQ junction-only sequences lacked quality scores, so their filtering differed. The table came from immunoSEQ multiplex PCR; TCRdb's copy has only in-frame clones and leaves some out. That table gives V, J and clone size, and the DNA gave D and trimming. The data show approximately 480,000 clones, with about three quarters seen just once and around 12% held by the top ten. The source of the sample is a study of shared clonotypes between healthy human individuals. Germline CDR1 MDHEN, CDR2 SYDVKM. The V gene lost 3 bases and the J gene lost 1 base, with 12 bases spanning the gap. CDR3 length: 15 amino acids.

Sequenced: PBMCs. This sequence originates from a woman in her thirties or forties in good health. Some clones in this sample may be carry-over from other donors' samples. The rearrangement uses TRBV28 and TRBJ1-1, with TRBD1 as a possible D gene (6 bases). The CDR3 DNA is TGTGCCAGCAGTTTGGGGGGGCGGCCGAACACTGAAGCTTTCTTT. Translated: CASSLGGRPNTEAFF.